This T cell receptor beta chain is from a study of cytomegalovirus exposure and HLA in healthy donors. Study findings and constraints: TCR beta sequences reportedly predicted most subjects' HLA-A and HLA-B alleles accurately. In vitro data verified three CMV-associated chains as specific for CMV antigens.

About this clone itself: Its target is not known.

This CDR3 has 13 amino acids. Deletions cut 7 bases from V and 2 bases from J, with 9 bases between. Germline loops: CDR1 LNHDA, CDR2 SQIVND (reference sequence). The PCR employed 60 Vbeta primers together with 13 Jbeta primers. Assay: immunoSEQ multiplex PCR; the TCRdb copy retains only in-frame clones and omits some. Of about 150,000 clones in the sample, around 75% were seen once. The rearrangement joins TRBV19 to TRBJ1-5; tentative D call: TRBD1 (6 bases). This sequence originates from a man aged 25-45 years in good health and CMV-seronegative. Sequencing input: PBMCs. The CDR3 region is CASTRTGNQPQHF. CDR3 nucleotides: TGTGCCAGTACCAGGACAGGCAATCAGCCCCAGCATTTT.